This T cell receptor (beta chain) was sequenced during a study of cytomegalovirus exposure and HLA in healthy donors. The CDR3 spans 14 residues. The germline V and J ends were trimmed by 0 bases and 5 bases, with 7 bases remaining between them. The germline gives CDR1 ENHRY, CDR2 SYGVKD. The study's findings and limits: The majority of CMV-associated TCR beta chains were reported as apparently HLA-restricted in a later analysis.

The PCR used 60 Vbeta and 13 Jbeta primers. Libraries were prepared by immunoSEQ multiplex PCR; TCRdb keeps only in-frame clonotypes and omits some of them. In the table there are nearly 110,000 clones, around 76% of which are singletons. A word on this clone: Its matching antigen is unknown.

This clonotype was sampled from a woman in her forties or fifties in good health and CMV-seropositive. The J gene is TRBJ2-2, the V gene TRBV10-3, with D tentatively TRBD2 (5 bases). The sequenced sample was PBMCs. DNA of the CDR3: TGTGCCATCAGTGAGTCGTGGGAGACCGGGGAGCTGTTTTTT. Translated: CAISESWETGELFF.